This TCR beta chain was obtained from a study of blood T cell repertoires in COVID-19. The CDR3 is 13 amino acids. Germline V CDR1 and CDR2: SGHKS, YYEKEE (reference sequence). V dropped 2 bases and J dropped 9; count of bases not matched to a gene: 7. Sequenced by immunoSEQ multiplex PCR; TCRdb stores in-frame clones only, minus some. The table shows about 210,000 clones, with approximately 80% occurring only once. Material: PBMCs or T cells enriched from blood (not recorded which). This sequence was found in a man aged 25 to 40 with acute COVID-19. V usage is TRBV5-5 and J usage is TRBJ1-2; 7 bases align to TRBD1. The DNA for the CDR3 is TGTGCCAGCAGCTTAGACAGGGTAATTCGCTACACCTTC. It yields the protein CASSLDRVIRYTF. The variable domain in full, completed from reference TRBV5-5 and TRBJ1-2, reads DAGVTQSPTHLIKTRGQQVTLRCSPISGHKSVSWYQQVLGQGPQFIFQYYEKEERGRGNFPDRFSARQFPNYSSELNVNALLLGDSALYLCASSLDRVIRYTFGSGTRLTVV.